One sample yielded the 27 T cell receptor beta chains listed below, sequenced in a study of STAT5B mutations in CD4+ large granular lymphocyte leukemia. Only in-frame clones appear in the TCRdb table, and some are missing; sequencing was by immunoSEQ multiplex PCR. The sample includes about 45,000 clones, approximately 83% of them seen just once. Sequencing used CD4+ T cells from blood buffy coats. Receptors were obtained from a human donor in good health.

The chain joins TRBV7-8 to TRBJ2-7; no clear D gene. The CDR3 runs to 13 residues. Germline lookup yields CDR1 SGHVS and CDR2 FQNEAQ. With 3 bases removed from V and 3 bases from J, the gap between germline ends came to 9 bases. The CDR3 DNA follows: TGTGCCAGCAGCTTCACTTCTCTCTACGAGCAGTACTTC. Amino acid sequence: CASSFTSLYEQYF.

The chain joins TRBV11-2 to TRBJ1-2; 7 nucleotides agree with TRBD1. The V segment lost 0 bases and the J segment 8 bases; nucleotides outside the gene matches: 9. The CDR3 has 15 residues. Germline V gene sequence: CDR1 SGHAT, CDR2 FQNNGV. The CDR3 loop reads CASSLDRDRVLGYTF. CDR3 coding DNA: TGTGCCAGCAGCTTAGACCGAGACAGGGTTTTAGGCTACACCTTC.

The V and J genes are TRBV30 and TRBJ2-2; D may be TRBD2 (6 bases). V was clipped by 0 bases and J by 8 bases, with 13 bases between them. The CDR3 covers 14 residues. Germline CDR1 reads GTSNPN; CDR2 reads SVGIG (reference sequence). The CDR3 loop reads CAWSVHAGSGELFF. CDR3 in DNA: TGTGCCTGGAGTGTACATGCGGGATCTGGGGAGCTGTTTTTT.

This CDR3 reads CASRQTLSYEQYF. The CDR3 coding sequence is TGTGCCAGCAGGCAGACACTGTCCTACGAGCAGTACTTC. This chain connects TRBV6-1 to TRBJ2-7; D not resolved. Trimming took 6 bases from V and 1 from J, leaving 10 bases between them. This CDR3 spans 13 amino acids. Germline V gene sequence: CDR1 MNHNS, CDR2 SASEGT.

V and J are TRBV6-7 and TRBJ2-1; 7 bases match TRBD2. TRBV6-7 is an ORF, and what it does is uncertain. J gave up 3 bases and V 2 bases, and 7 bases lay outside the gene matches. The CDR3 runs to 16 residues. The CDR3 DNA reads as TGTGCCAGCAGTTACGGGGGACTACGAGTCTACAATGAGCAGTTCTTC. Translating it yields CASSYGGLRVYNEQFF.

The CDR3 coding sequence is TGTGCCAGCAGCTTAGCGGGTGGGGCGTACACTGAAGCTTTCTTT. Amino acid sequence: CASSLAGGAYTEAFF. This chain connects TRBV7-2 to TRBJ1-1; possibly TRBD1 for D (5 bases). CDR3 length equals 15 residues. The germline V and J ends were trimmed by 0 bases and 3 bases, with 11 bases remaining between them. Germline CDR1 SGHTA, CDR2 FQGNSA.

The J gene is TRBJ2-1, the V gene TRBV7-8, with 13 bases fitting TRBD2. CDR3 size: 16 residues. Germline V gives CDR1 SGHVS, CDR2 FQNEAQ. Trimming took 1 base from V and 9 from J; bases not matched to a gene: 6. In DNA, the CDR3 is TGTGCCAGCAGCTTAGGGACTAGCGGGAGTATGGGTGAGCAGTTCTTC. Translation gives CASSLGTSGSMGEQFF.

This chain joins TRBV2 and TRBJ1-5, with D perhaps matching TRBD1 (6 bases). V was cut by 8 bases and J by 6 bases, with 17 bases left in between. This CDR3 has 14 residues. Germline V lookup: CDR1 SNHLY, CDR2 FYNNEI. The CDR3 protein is CASDPTGRVQPQHF. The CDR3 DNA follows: TGTGCCAGCGACCCGACAGGTAGGGTTCAGCCCCAGCATTTT.

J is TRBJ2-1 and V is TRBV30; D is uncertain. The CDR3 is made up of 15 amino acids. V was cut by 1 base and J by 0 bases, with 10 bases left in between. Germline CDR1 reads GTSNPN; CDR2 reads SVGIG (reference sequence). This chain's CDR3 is CAWSAAALSYNEQFF. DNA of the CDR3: TGTGCCTGGAGTGCCGCTGCCCTCTCCTACAATGAGCAGTTCTTC.

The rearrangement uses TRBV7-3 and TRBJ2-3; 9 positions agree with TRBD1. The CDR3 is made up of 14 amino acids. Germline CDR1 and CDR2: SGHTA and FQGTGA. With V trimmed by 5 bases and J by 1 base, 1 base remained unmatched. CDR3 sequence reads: CASSGTGRTDTQYF. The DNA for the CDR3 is TGTGCCAGCAGCGGGACAGGGCGCACAGATACGCAGTATTTT.

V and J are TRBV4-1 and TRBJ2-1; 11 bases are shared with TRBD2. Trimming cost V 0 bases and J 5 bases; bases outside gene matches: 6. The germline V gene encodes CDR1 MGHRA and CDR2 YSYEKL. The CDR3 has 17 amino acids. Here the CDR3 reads CASSQDQTSGTHNEQFF. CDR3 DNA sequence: TGCGCCAGCAGCCAAGATCAGACTAGCGGGACTCACAATGAGCAGTTCTTC.

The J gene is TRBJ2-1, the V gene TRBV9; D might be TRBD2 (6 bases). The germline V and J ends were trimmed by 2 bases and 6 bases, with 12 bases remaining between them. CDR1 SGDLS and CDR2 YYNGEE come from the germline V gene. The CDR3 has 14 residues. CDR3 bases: TGTGCCAGCAGCGTTGGCGGGACGGTCAATGAGCAGTTCTTC. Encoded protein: CASSVGGTVNEQFF.

The CDR3 here is CASSLVGGGYNEQFF. CDR3 DNA: TGTGCCAGCAGCTTAGTGGGCGGCGGATACAATGAGCAGTTCTTC. The gene calls are TRBV7-8 and TRBJ2-1; D uncertain. The CDR3 has 15 amino acids. Trimming removed 1 base from V and 4 bases from J, with 11 bases in between. The germline V gene has CDR1 SGHVS and CDR2 FQNEAQ.

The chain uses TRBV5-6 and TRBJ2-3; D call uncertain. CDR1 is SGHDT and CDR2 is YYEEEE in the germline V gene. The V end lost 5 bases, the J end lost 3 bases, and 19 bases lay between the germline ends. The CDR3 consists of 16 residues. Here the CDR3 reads CASSPLVRLGTDTQYF. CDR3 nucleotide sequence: TGTGCCAGCAGTCCGCTTGTACGGTTGGGGACAGATACGCAGTATTTT.

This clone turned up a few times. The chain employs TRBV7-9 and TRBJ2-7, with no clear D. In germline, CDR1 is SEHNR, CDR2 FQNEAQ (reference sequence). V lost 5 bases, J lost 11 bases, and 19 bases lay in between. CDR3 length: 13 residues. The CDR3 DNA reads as TGTGCCAGCAGCCCCTCTACTCAGCGCCCCAAGTACTTC. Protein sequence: CASSPSTQRPKYF.

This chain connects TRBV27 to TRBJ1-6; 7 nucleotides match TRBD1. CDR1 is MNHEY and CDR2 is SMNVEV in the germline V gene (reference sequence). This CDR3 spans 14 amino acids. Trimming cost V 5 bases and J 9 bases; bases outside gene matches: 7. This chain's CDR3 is CASSVRQGFSPLHF. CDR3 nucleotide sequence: TGTGCCAGCAGTGTACGACAGGGCTTTTCACCCCTCCACTTT.

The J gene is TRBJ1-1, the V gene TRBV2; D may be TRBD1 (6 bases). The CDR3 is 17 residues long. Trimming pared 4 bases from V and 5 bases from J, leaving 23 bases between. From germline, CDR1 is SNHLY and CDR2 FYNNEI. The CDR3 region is CASSASDSLGLRTEAFF. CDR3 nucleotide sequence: TGTGCCAGCAGTGCGTCGGACAGTTTGGGGTTAAGGACTGAAGCTTTCTTT.

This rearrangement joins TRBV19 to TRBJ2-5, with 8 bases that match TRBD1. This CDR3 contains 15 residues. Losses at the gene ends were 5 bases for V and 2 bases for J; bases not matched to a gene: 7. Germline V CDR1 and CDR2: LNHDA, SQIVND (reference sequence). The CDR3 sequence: CASSPRGQGQETQYF. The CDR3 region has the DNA TGTGCCAGTAGTCCCAGGGGGCAGGGACAAGAGACCCAGTACTTC.

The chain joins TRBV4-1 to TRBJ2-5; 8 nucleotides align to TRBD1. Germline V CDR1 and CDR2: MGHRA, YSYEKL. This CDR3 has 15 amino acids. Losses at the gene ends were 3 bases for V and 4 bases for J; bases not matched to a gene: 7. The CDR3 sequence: CASSQLTGGRETQYF. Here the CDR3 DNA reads TGCGCCAGCAGCCAGCTCACAGGGGGGAGAGAGACCCAGTACTTC.

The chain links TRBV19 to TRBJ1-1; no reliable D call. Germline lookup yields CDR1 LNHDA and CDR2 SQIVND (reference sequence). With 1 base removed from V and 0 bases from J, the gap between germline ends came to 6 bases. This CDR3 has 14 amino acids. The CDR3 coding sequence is TGTGCCAGTAGTATAGGAGCCATGAACACTGAAGCTTTCTTT. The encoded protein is CASSIGAMNTEAFF.

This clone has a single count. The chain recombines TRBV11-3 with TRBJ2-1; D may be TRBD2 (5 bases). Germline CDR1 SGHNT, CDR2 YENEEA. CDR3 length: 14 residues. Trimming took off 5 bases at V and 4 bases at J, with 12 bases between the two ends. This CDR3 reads CASSAPGRYNEQFF. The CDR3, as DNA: TGTGCCAGCAGCGCGCCGGGGAGATACAATGAGCAGTTCTTC.

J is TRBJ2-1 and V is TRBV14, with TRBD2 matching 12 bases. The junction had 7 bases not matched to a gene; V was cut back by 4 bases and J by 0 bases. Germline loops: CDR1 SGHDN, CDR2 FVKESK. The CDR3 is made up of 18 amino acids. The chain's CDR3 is CASSRRGLAGISYNEQFF. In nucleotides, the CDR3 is TGTGCCAGCAGCCGCCGCGGACTAGCGGGAATCTCCTACAATGAGCAGTTCTTC.

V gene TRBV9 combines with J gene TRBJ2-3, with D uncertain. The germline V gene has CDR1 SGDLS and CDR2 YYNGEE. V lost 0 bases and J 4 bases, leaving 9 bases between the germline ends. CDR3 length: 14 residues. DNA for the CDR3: TGTGCCAGCAGCGTAGTCCCCATCCCAGATACGCAGTATTTT. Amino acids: CASSVVPIPDTQYF.

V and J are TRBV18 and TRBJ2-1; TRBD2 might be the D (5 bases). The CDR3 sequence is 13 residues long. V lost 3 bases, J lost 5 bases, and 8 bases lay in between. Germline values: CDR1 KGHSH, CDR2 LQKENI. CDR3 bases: TGTGCCAGCTCACCTCCCGGGGACAATGAGCAGTTCTTC. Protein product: CASSPPGDNEQFF.

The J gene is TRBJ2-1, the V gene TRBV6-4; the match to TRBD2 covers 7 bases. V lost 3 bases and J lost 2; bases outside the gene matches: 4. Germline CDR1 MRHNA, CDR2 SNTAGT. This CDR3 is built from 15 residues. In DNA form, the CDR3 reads TGTGCCAGCAGTGAAGGGAGGGCCCCCTACAATGAGCAGTTCTTC. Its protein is CASSEGRAPYNEQFF.

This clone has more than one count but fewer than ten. CDR3: CASSLEGRGYTF. The CDR3 nucleotides are TGTGCCAGCAGCTTGGAAGGGCGAGGCTACACCTTC. This sequence joins TRBV5-4 and TRBJ1-2; D call uncertain. CDR1 and CDR2 (germline): SGHNT, YYREEE (reference sequence). The CDR3 runs to 12 residues. Trimming removed 0 bases at V and 8 bases at J, with 8 bases between.

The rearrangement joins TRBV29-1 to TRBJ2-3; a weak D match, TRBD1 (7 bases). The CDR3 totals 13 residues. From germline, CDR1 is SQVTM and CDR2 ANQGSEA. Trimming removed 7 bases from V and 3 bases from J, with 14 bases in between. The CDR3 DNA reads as TGCAGCGCCCAGGGGGGTTCTACAGATACGCAGTATTTT. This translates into CSAQGGSTDTQYF.